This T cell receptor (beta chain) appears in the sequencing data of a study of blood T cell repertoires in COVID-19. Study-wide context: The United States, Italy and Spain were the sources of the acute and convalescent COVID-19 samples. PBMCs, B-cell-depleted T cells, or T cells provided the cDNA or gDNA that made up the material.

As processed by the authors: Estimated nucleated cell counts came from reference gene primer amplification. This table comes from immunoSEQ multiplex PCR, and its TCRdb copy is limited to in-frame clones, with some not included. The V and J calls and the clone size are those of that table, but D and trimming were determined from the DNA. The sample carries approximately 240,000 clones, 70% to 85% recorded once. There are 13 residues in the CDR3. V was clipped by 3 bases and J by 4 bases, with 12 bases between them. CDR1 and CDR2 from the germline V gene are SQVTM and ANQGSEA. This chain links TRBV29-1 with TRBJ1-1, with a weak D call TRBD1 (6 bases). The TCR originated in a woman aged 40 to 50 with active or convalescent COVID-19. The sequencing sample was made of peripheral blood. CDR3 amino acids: CSVDRGAGTEAFF. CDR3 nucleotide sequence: TGCAGCGTTGACAGGGGCGCTGGCACTGAAGCTTTCTTT.